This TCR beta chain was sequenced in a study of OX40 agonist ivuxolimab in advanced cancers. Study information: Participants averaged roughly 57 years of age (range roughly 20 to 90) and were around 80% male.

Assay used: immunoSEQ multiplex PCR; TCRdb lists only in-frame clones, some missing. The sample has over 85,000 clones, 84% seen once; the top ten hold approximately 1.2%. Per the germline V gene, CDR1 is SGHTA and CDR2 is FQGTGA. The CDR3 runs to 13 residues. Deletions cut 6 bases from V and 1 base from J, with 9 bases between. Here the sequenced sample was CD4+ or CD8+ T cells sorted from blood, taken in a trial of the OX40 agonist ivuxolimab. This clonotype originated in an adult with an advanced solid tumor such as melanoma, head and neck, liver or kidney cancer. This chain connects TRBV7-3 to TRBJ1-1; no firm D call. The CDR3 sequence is CASRKFQNTEAFF. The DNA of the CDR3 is TGTGCCAGCAGAAAGTTTCAGAACACTGAAGCTTTCTTT.